Listed below are T cell receptor beta chains from one sample, sequenced in a study of T cell responses to AZD1222 COVID-19 vaccine. Using immunoSEQ multiplex PCR, the repertoire was profiled, and TCRdb retains in-frame clones only, with some absent. This sample has roughly 130,000 clones, with 75% to 90% found just once. Sequencing was performed on peripheral blood, taken on day 0 of AZD1222 vaccination. These receptors all come from an adult in good health. Each CDR3 is given with its conserved first and last residue. The order of the fields is V gene, J gene, CDR3 protein.

TRBV3-1/TRBV3-2	TRBJ2-6	CASTRRTGEGSLRSGANVLTF
TRBV3-1/TRBV3-2	TRBJ2-2	CASSQRGRGTGELFF
TRBV6-2/TRBV6-3	TRBJ2-5	CASSYPHEHGDGETQYF
TRBV7-2	TRBJ1-1	CASSSRTGNTEAFF
TRBV5-1	TRBJ1-1	CASSSHPDGLTEAFF
TRBV28	TRBJ2-7	CASSLHLRVGAPYEQYF
TRBV29-1	TRBJ2-7	CSARTVDSYEQYF
TRBV15	TRBJ1-5	CATSRASGGNQPQHF
TRBV21-1	TRBJ2-5	CATGGETQYF
TRBV5-1	TRBJ1-4	CASRLRGSGDEKLFF
TRBV4-1	TRBJ2-7	CASSQGASSSYEQYF
TRBV20-1	TRBJ2-1	CSARGDNEQFF
TRBV6-5	TRBJ1-2	CASSYQLQGNGYTF
TRBV6-5	TRBJ1-2	CASSLRTGPPYGYTF
TRBV3-1/TRBV3-2	TRBJ2-5	CASSQVGVETQYF
TRBV11-2	TRBJ1-1	CASSLAAGRAFF
TRBV3-1/TRBV3-2	TRBJ2-7	CASSQAKDSTSYEQYF
TRBV27	TRBJ1-3	CASSSGAAIGNTIYF
TRBV12-3/TRBV12-4	TRBJ1-6	CASSFDNSPLHF
TRBV11-2	TRBJ2-1	CASSLGYREQFF
TRBV6-5	TRBJ1-2	CASSPSLGRDYGYTF
TRBV3-1/TRBV3-2	TRBJ1-5	CASSQDPGGGQPQHF
TRBV30	TRBJ1-3	CAWSPRGSGNTIYF
TRBV7-2	TRBJ2-3	CASSGRYPSGGSTDTQYF
TRBV9	TRBJ2-1	CASSDTSGFYNEQFF
TRBV5-1	TRBJ1-1	CASSDEGAVTEAFF
TRBV27	TRBJ1-2	CASSSQLAGYGYTF
TRBV9	TRBJ2-1	CASNRGANEQFF
TRBV3-1/TRBV3-2	TRBJ1-6	CASGPGGGSPLHF
TRBV27	TRBJ1-6	CASSPRTGRFGNSPLHF
TRBV11-2	TRBJ2-2	CASSLLQGNGGELFF
TRBV6-5	TRBJ1-6	CASSYMGPEDSPLHF
TRBV12-3/TRBV12-4	TRBJ2-1	CASSSRGDEQFF
TRBV7-6	TRBJ1-3	CASSQNRAGNTIYF
TRBV27	TRBJ1-5	CASSLSGFNQPQHF
TRBV4-2	TRBJ1-2	CASSQEARNGGYTF
TRBV7-2	TRBJ1-2	CASSLRGGHAGYTF
TRBV27	TRBJ2-5	CASSSQPLANQETQYF
TRBV3-1/TRBV3-2	TRBJ2-1	CASSQNRPRSDLTGVYNEQFF
TRBV9	TRBJ1-2	CASSVDRVGGYTF
TRBV5-1	TRBJ1-1	CASSFGQYTEAFF
TRBV9	TRBJ2-7	CASSARDRGHEQYF
TRBV5-1	TRBJ1-1	CASSRLGLDTEAFF
TRBV7-2	TRBJ2-3	CASSIRQRPDTQYF
TRBV19	TRBJ2-5	CASRLGGGMQETQYF
TRBV19	TRBJ1-2	CASSSGVYGYTF
TRBV9	TRBJ1-2	CASSVEDRIGYGYTF
TRBV6-5	TRBJ1-2	CASLRDYGYTF
TRBV27	TRBJ2-6	CASSLAGALSGANVLTF
TRBV15	TRBJ1-1	CATSTIRGTEAFF
TRBV7-3	TRBJ1-1	CASSFRVNTEAFF